This TCR beta chain was retrieved from a study of beta chain features in type 1 diabetes. Study observations and caveats: Here, the possible influence of HLA type (on TCRB rearrangement) remained unresolved. Moderately but significantly shorter TCRB CDR3s were found in Type 1 diabetes patients in all four CD4+ subsets. More deletions and fewer insertions at VDJ junctions were found in patients with type 1 diabetes.

Every isolated RNA sample was fully reverse transcribed, so sequencing captured expressed TCRB transcripts. It was found that naive, central memory and regulatory T cell samples averaged around 3.8 million reads. Profiled with immunoSEQ multiplex PCR; TCRdb holds only in-frame clones, not every one. The data contain more than 200,000 clones, roughly 17% of them singletons. About this clone itself: Its antigen is not identified.

The CDR3 is 15 residues long. V dropped 3 bases and J dropped 7 bases, with 20 bases sitting between them. From germline, CDR1 is SGDLS and CDR2 YYNGEE. This sequence originates from a young man with type 1 diabetes. This sequence joins TRBV9 and TRBJ2-7, with D possibly being TRBD1 or TRBD2 (6 bases each). Source material: naive CD4+ T cells from blood. CDR3 in DNA: TGTGCCAGCAGCGGAACAAGACAGGTGAGCGGGGAGCAGTACTTC. This gives the protein CASSGTRQVSGEQYF.